Listed below are T cell receptor beta chains from one sample, sequenced in a study of regulatory T cells in long-lasting Graves disease. Each CDR3 protein gets one entry after TCRdb re-called the multiplex PCR reads with MiXCR. The sample lists roughly 700,000 distinct CDR3 sequences; approximately 31% were seen once. The source material was peripheral blood mononuclear cells (PBMCs), sampled when the disease was refractory, from a patient treated with antithyroid drugs. These receptors all stem from a female donor with Graves disease. CDR3s include the opening cysteine and the closing phenylalanine or tryptophan. The D gene is left open where the match is weak. The listing skips clone size in some rows; elsewhere it reads once, few, many or a size class.

V gene: TRBV27; D gene: NA; J gene: TRBJ2-7; clone size: NA; CDR3 DNA: TGTGCCAGCAGTCCAGCGGAAACCCGTTACGAGCAGTACTTC; CDR3 protein: CASSPAETRYEQYF
V gene: TRBV11-2; D gene: NA; J gene: TRBJ2-7; clone size: many; CDR3 DNA: TGTGCCAGCAGCTTAGCGGGAGTTGGCTACGAGCAGTACTTC; CDR3 protein: CASSLAGVGYEQYF
V gene: TRBV12-3/TRBV12-4; D gene: NA; J gene: TRBJ1-2; clone size: NA; CDR3 DNA: TGTGCCAGCAGTAGGGGGTCGGGGAAGAGTGGCTACACCTTC; CDR3 protein: CASSRGSGKSGYTF
V gene: TRBV10-3; D gene: TRBD1; J gene: TRBJ2-2; clone size: NA; CDR3 DNA: TGTGCCATCAAGGAGGGAACAGGGGGAACCGGGGAGCTGTTTTTT; CDR3 protein: CAIKEGTGGTGELFF
V gene: TRBV28; D gene: NA; J gene: TRBJ1-1; clone size: many; CDR3 DNA: TGTGCCAGCAGTTTCGACACTCTAGTGACTGAAGCTTTCTTT; CDR3 protein: CASSFDTLVTEAFF
V gene: TRBV10-3; D gene: TRBD1; J gene: TRBJ1-5; clone size: NA; CDR3 DNA: TGTGCCATTGCCGGGACAGGGGGCAATCAGCCCCAGCATTTT; CDR3 protein: CAIAGTGGNQPQHF
V gene: TRBV13; D gene: TRBD1; J gene: TRBJ1-1; clone size: NA; CDR3 DNA: TGTGCCAGCAGCGACCGACAGGGAGAAGCTTTCTTT; CDR3 protein: CASSDRQGEAFF
V gene: TRBV7-6; D gene: NA; J gene: TRBJ1-2; clone size: many; CDR3 DNA: TGTGCCAGCAGCCCGGTAGACCCTAACTATGGCTACACCTTC; CDR3 protein: CASSPVDPNYGYTF
V gene: TRBV27; D gene: NA; J gene: TRBJ1-5; clone size: NA; CDR3 DNA: TGTGCCAGCAGTCCAGGACCATGGGTCAATCAGCCCCAGCATTTT; CDR3 protein: CASSPGPWVNQPQHF
V gene: TRBV30; D gene: NA; J gene: TRBJ2-2; clone size: NA; CDR3 DNA: TGTGCCTGGTCTAGGGTCTCGAACACCGGGGAGCTGTTTTTT; CDR3 protein: CAWSRVSNTGELFF
V gene: TRBV28; D gene: NA; J gene: TRBJ1-3; clone size: few; CDR3 DNA: TGTGCCAGCAGACACTCTGGAAACACCATATATTTT; CDR3 protein: CASRHSGNTIYF
V gene: TRBV3-1; D gene: NA; J gene: TRBJ1-6; clone size: NA; CDR3 DNA: TGTGCCAGCACCTCCTTGGGTAACAATTCACCCCTCCACTTT; CDR3 protein: CASTSLGNNSPLHF
V gene: TRBV13; D gene: TRBD2; J gene: TRBJ2-2; clone size: NA; CDR3 DNA: TGTGCCAGCAGCTCTCTAGCGGGGTTGAGGACCGGGGAGCTGTTTTTT; CDR3 protein: CASSSLAGLRTGELFF
V gene: TRBV28; D gene: NA; J gene: TRBJ1-5; clone size: few; CDR3 DNA: TGTGCCACCACCACCCCGAGAGCCCAGCATTTT; CDR3 protein: CATTTPRAQHF
V gene: TRBV25-1; D gene: NA; J gene: TRBJ1-1; clone size: NA; CDR3 DNA: TGTGCCAGCAGGGAAACGACAGCGAACACTGAAGCTTTCTTT; CDR3 protein: CASRETTANTEAFF
V gene: TRBV20-1; D gene: NA; J gene: TRBJ1-5; clone size: NA; CDR3 DNA: TGCAGTGCTATTTGGGGGGATCAGCCCCAGCATTTT; CDR3 protein: CSAIWGDQPQHF
V gene: TRBV7-3; D gene: TRBD1; J gene: TRBJ1-5; clone size: many; CDR3 DNA: TGTGCCAGCAGCTCCAACCTCGGCGGGGACAGGAGCAATCAGCCCCAGCATTTT; CDR3 protein: CASSSNLGGDRSNQPQHF
V gene: TRBV20-1; D gene: NA; J gene: TRBJ2-5; clone size: many; CDR3 DNA: TGCAGTGCTAGAGGCCTCCCACTAAGGAGTCAAGAGACCCAGTACTTC; CDR3 protein: CSARGLPLRSQETQYF
V gene: TRBV19; D gene: TRBD1; J gene: TRBJ1-5; clone size: NA; CDR3 DNA: TGTGCCAGTAGTCGACTCACAGGGGATGGGCAGCCCCAGCATTTT; CDR3 protein: CASSRLTGDGQPQHF
V gene: TRBV27; D gene: TRBD2; J gene: TRBJ2-7; clone size: NA; CDR3 DNA: TGTGCCAGCAGGTGGACTAGCGGGATCTACGAGCAGTACTTC; CDR3 protein: CASRWTSGIYEQYF
V gene: TRBV28; D gene: NA; J gene: TRBJ2-2; clone size: NA; CDR3 DNA: TGTGCCAGCAGTTTCCGTGTTCTGAGGACGGAGAACACCGGGGAGCTGTTTTTT; CDR3 protein: CASSFRVLRTENTGELFF
V gene: TRBV13; D gene: NA; J gene: TRBJ2-7; clone size: NA; CDR3 DNA: TGTGCCAGCAGCTCCAAGGGACGACGGGCGGACGAGCAGTACTTC; CDR3 protein: CASSSKGRRADEQYF
V gene: TRBV28; D gene: NA; J gene: TRBJ1-1; clone size: few; CDR3 DNA: TGTGCCGAATCATTGGGGGCGGGAACTGAAGCTTTCTTT; CDR3 protein: CAESLGAGTEAFF
V gene: TRBV29-1; D gene: NA; J gene: TRBJ1-2; clone size: NA; CDR3 DNA: TGCAGCGTTATTGTGGGCAGGCACTATGGCTACACCTTC; CDR3 protein: CSVIVGRHYGYTF
V gene: TRBV28; D gene: NA; J gene: TRBJ1-2; clone size: many; CDR3 DNA: TGTGCCAGCAGTTATTGGGGTGGCTACACCTTC; CDR3 protein: CASSYWGGYTF
V gene: TRBV28; D gene: NA; J gene: TRBJ1-4; clone size: many; CDR3 DNA: TGTGCCAGCAGTGAAGTTACCGGGTCCCTCAGAGGAAAACTGTTTTTT; CDR3 protein: CASSEVTGSLRGKLFF
V gene: TRBV6-5; D gene: NA; J gene: TRBJ1-1; clone size: NA; CDR3 DNA: TGTGCCAGCAGTTACTCGACAGAGTTGCACACTGAAGCTTTCTTT; CDR3 protein: CASSYSTELHTEAFF
V gene: TRBV12-5; D gene: NA; J gene: TRBJ1-5; clone size: NA; CDR3 DNA: TGTGCTAGTGGTTTGTCACACGGTCAGCCCCAGCATTTT; CDR3 protein: CASGLSHGQPQHF
V gene: TRBV20-1; D gene: NA; J gene: TRBJ2-3; clone size: many; CDR3 DNA: TGCAGTGCTACGGACAGTAGGAGGACAGATACGCAGTATTTT; CDR3 protein: CSATDSRRTDTQYF
V gene: TRBV5-4; D gene: TRBD1; J gene: TRBJ1-1; clone size: few; CDR3 DNA: TGTGCCAGCAGCTTGATAGACAGGGCCACTGAAGCTTTCTTT; CDR3 protein: CASSLIDRATEAFF
V gene: TRBV20-1; D gene: TRBD2; J gene: TRBJ2-7; clone size: many; CDR3 DNA: TGCAGTGTCTTGACTAGCGGGAGTTTTGAGCAGTACTTC; CDR3 protein: CSVLTSGSFEQYF
V gene: TRBV29-1; D gene: TRBD1; J gene: TRBJ1-2; clone size: NA; CDR3 DNA: TGCAGCGTTGATCGCCAGGGGGTAGTCCATGGCTACACCTTC; CDR3 protein: CSVDRQGVVHGYTF
V gene: TRBV20-1; D gene: TRBD1; J gene: TRBJ1-2; clone size: NA; CDR3 DNA: TGCAGTGCCATGCCGGCAGGGGGTCATCTCTCAGGGTATGGCTACACCTTC; CDR3 protein: CSAMPAGGHLSGYGYTF
V gene: TRBV2; D gene: NA; J gene: TRBJ1-4; clone size: many; CDR3 DNA: TGTGCCAGCAGTGAAGGGGAGGAAGCTAATGAAAAACTGTTTTTT; CDR3 protein: CASSEGEEANEKLFF
V gene: TRBV2; D gene: NA; J gene: TRBJ1-6; clone size: many; CDR3 DNA: TGTGCCAGCATCCCTAAAGGCCCGGTGGGATCACCCCTCCACTTT; CDR3 protein: CASIPKGPVGSPLHF
V gene: TRBV28; D gene: NA; J gene: TRBJ1-5; clone size: NA; CDR3 DNA: TGTGCCAGCAGACTGAGGGGGGGACCCGGGGTGGAGCCCCAGCATTTT; CDR3 protein: CASRLRGGPGVEPQHF
V gene: TRBV7-3; D gene: TRBD1; J gene: TRBJ2-5; clone size: many; CDR3 DNA: TGTGCCAGCAGCTTGACCGGGACAGGGGGAGAGACCCAGTACTTC; CDR3 protein: CASSLTGTGGETQYF
V gene: TRBV14; D gene: NA; J gene: TRBJ1-1; clone size: few; CDR3 DNA: TGTGCCAGCAGCCAAGGGTGGGGTGAAGCTTTCTTT; CDR3 protein: CASSQGWGEAFF
V gene: TRBV6-4; D gene: NA; J gene: TRBJ2-7; clone size: NA; CDR3 DNA: TGTGCCAGCGGCAGAGGGAACTACGAGCAGTACTTC; CDR3 protein: CASGRGNYEQYF
V gene: TRBV3-1; D gene: NA; J gene: TRBJ1-5; clone size: few; CDR3 DNA: TGTGCCAGCAGCCAAGGTCCAGGGGAACAGCCCCAGCATTTT; CDR3 protein: CASSQGPGEQPQHF
V gene: TRBV2; D gene: NA; J gene: TRBJ1-2; clone size: many; CDR3 DNA: TGTGCCAGCAGTCCTCCGGGACAACGGGGCTACACCTTC; CDR3 protein: CASSPPGQRGYTF